Included here is one T cell receptor (beta chain) sequence, with context. Its antigen is as yet unknown. CDR1 DFQATT and CDR2 SNEGSKA come from the germline V gene (reference sequence). The CDR3 totals 16 residues. Trimming at V came to 3 bases and at J to 9 bases, leaving 15 bases not matched to a gene. This specimen belongs to a study of metastatic and nonmetastatic thyroid tumors. Study results and caveats: In blood and tumor, TCR beta diversity was reportedly significantly higher in malignant thyroid tumors than in benign nodules.

Patients had received no treatment of any kind before thyroid surgery. MiXCR was used by TCRdb to re-call the PCR reads. There are under 15,000 clones in the sample; under 25% occur only once, and 12% to 15% lies in the top ten. This clonotype was sampled from a female donor with papillary thyroid cancer or a benign thyroid nodule (not recorded which). Some clones in this sample may be carry-over from other donors' samples. Sequences were obtained from adjacent normal tissue. The chain joins TRBV20-1 to TRBJ2-1; 9 bases fit TRBD2. CDR3 DNA: TGCAGTGCTAGGGGGGGAATAGCGGGAGAGGCCGGTGAGCAGTTCTTC. Protein: CSARGGIAGEAGEQFF.